The entry below describes one T cell receptor (beta chain). Antigen: not known. This record belongs to a study of T cells in localized non-small cell lung cancer. From germline, CDR1 is MNHEY and CDR2 SMNVEV (reference sequence). The CDR3 loop spans 15 amino acids. The ends lost 6 bases at V and 1 base at J; junction bases unmatched: 5. The method was immunoSEQ multiplex PCR; TCRdb's version includes in-frame clones alone and lacks a portion of them. Among around 30,000 clones listed, 91% were seen once. The study's findings and limits: Compared with tumor, uninvolved adjacent lung displayed greater T cell clonality, ranking highest overall. As only one tumor region underwent sequencing, heterogeneity remains possible.

The material was PBMCs, obtained before any cancer treatment. V gene TRBV27 combines with J gene TRBJ2-7; 11 bases map to TRBD2. The TCR originated in a man aged 35 to 69 with stage II lung adenocarcinoma. CDR3 nucleotide sequence: TGTGCCAGCAGCCGCCGGACTAGCGGGTCCTACGAGCAGTACTTC. Translation gives CASSRRTSGSYEQYF.